Listed here are 11 T cell receptor beta chains from one sample, sequenced in a study of cytomegalovirus exposure and HLA in healthy donors. Amplification used 60 Vbeta primers and 13 Jbeta primers. Sequenced by immunoSEQ multiplex PCR; TCRdb stores in-frame clones only, minus some. This table has under 200,000 clones, 65% to 90% appearing once. Sequenced: PBMCs. These TCRs come from a woman in her thirties in good health and CMV-seronegative.

The sample holds a few counts of this clone. V gene TRBV15 combines with J gene TRBJ1-2, with D perhaps matching TRBD1 (5 bases). The germline CDR1 and CDR2 sequences are LNHNV and YYDKDF (reference sequence). V was pared by 1 base and J by 4 bases, with 13 bases between. The CDR3 runs to 15 residues. CDR3 amino acids: CATSRVPGGGYGYTF. DNA of the CDR3: TGTGCCACCAGCAGAGTACCCGGGGGTGGCTATGGCTACACCTTC.

V gene TRBV7-2 combines with J gene TRBJ2-6, with D possibly matching TRBD1 (5 bases). With 1 base removed from V and 0 bases from J, the gap between germline ends came to 10 bases. This CDR3 contains 17 residues. Germline CDR1 SGHTA, CDR2 FQGNSA. The CDR3: CASSLGPRDSGANVLTF. CDR3 nucleotides: TGTGCCAGCAGCTTAGGTCCCAGGGACTCTGGGGCCAACGTCCTGACTTTC. The whole variable domain, remainder taken from reference TRBV7-2 and TRBJ2-6, is GAGVSQSPSNKVTEKGKDVELRCDPISGHTALYWYRQSLGQGLEFLIYFQGNSAPDKSGLPSDRFSAERTGGSVSTLTIQRTQQEDSAVYLCASSLGPRDSGANVLTFGAGSRLTVL.

This sequence joins TRBV4-1 and TRBJ2-2; TRBD1 aligns across 7 bases. The trim removed 3 bases at V and 0 bases at J, leaving 4 bases unmatched. Per germline, CDR1 MGHRA and CDR2 YSYEKL. CDR3 size: 16 residues. CDR3: CASSHQDRPNTGELFF. The CDR3, as DNA: TGCGCCAGCAGCCACCAGGACAGGCCGAACACCGGGGAGCTGTTTTTT.

The rearrangement links TRBV6-5 to TRBJ2-3; a possible D gene is TRBD1 (5 bases). Trimming stripped 8 bases from V and 3 bases from J, with 12 bases between. The CDR3 loop spans 13 amino acids. Germline V gene sequence: CDR1 MNHEY, CDR2 SVGAGI. The CDR3 nucleotides are TGTGCCAGCCGCAGGGCGGAGACAGATACGCAGTATTTT. Translating gives CASRRAETDTQYF.

For this clone: A read error may produce the germline difference seen at one junction end. Additional DNA sequences in this sample encode the identical CDR3. V usage is TRBV7-9 and J usage is TRBJ2-7; 12 nucleotides align to TRBD2. The CDR3 extends over 15 amino acids. CDR1 SEHNR and CDR2 FQNEAQ come from the germline V gene (reference sequence). CDR3 in DNA: TGCGCCAGCAGCCCACCGGGACTAGCGGGTAGGGAGCAGTACTTC. Translating it yields CASSPPGLAGREQYF.

V gene TRBV7-3 combines with J gene TRBJ2-3, with 10 bases identical to TRBD1. V was clipped by 2 bases and J by 2 bases; unmatched bases: 10. The CDR3 has 18 amino acids. Per the germline V gene, CDR1 is SGHTA and CDR2 is FQGTGA. The CDR3, as DNA: TGTGCCAGCAGCTTATTCGGGACAGGGGAGTTTCCCACAGATACGCAGTATTTT. Its translation: CASSLFGTGEFPTDTQYF.

The chain joins TRBV5-1 to TRBJ1-4; D gene uncertain. The CDR3 is made up of 13 amino acids. Trimming pared 4 bases from V and 8 bases from J, leaving 12 bases between. The germline V gene encodes CDR1 SGHRS and CDR2 YFSETQ. CDR3: CASSVREREKLFF. CDR3 DNA sequence: TGCGCCAGCAGCGTCCGGGAAAGAGAAAAACTGTTTTTT.

To note about this clone: The junction differs from germline at one of its ends, possibly a read error. This sequence joins TRBV7-9 and TRBJ1-2; no definite D call. Germline assignment: CDR1 SEHNR and CDR2 FQNEAQ (reference sequence). The CDR3 covers 14 residues. DNA for the CDR3: TGTTCCAGCAGCCTCGTCACCCGAGCCCATGGCTACACCTTC. Translated, it gives CSSSLVTRAHGYTF.

The V gene is TRBV5-1, the J gene TRBJ1-2; 8 nucleotides line up with TRBD1. V was clipped by 4 bases and J by 4 bases; unmatched bases: 9. The CDR3 spans 15 residues. Per germline, CDR1 SGHRS and CDR2 YFSETQ. The CDR3 reads CASSVGGQGGYGYTF. DNA of the CDR3: TGCGCCAGCAGCGTAGGAGGACAGGGCGGCTATGGCTACACCTTC. The entire variable domain, with the rest obtained from reference TRBV5-1 and TRBJ1-2, is as follows: KAGVTQTPRYLIKTRGQQVTLSCSPISGHRSVSWYQQTPGQGLQFLFEYFSETQRNKGNFPGRFSGRQFSNSRSEMNVSTLELGDSALYLCASSVGGQGGYGYTFGSGTRLTVV.

This clone occurred once. The genes are TRBV2 and TRBJ1-1; TRBD1 matches at 10 bases. Germline V gene lookup returns CDR1 SNHLY and CDR2 FYNNEI. CDR3 length: 15 amino acids. With 6 bases clipped from V and 6 bases from J, the junction kept 10 bases outside the gene matches. The CDR3, as DNA: TGTGCCAGCAGCCTGACAGGGGGCCTTACGGCTGAAGCTTTCTTT. This sequence encodes CASSLTGGLTAEAFF. Looking up the rest from reference TRBV2 and TRBJ1-1 gives the full variable domain: EPEVTQTPSHQVTQMGQEVILRCVPISNHLYFYWYRQILGQKVEFLVSFYNNEISEKSEIFDDQFSVERPDGSNFTLKIRSTKLEDSAMYFCASSLTGGLTAEAFFGQGTRLTVV.

The chain has TRBV7-9 and TRBJ2-3; 12 bases agree with TRBD2. This CDR3 has 17 amino acids. Trimming cost V 6 bases and J 1 base; bases outside gene matches: 8. CDR1 is SEHNR, CDR2 FQNEAQ, per germline (reference sequence). CDR3: CASSSLAGGPGTDTQYF. The DNA of the CDR3 is TGTGCCAGCAGTTCTCTAGCGGGAGGGCCTGGCACAGATACGCAGTATTTT.